This T cell receptor beta chain was sequenced in a study of cytomegalovirus exposure and HLA in healthy donors (dated by TCRdb to the late 2010s). In the study overall: According to a later analysis, the 120 or so validation repertoires were produced on the same platform as the 680 or so repertoires of the first cohort. To predict cytomegalovirus infection status, the study brought together high-throughput TCR immunosequencing, statistical association of individual TCRs with disease status, and machine learning. In addition to the first cohort of 666 subjects, a separate validation cohort of some 120 different subjects was used. The aim of the study was to test whether cataloging public T cell receptors could identify signatures of past pathogen exposure. Study-wide findings and limitations: All 130 or so repertoires were used to score co-occurrence in the validation cohort in a later analysis, because that analysis had no HLA typing for the cohort. Most TCR sequences were observed very rarely across donors, whereas some public TCRs were present in many individuals. The classifier was reported to diagnose cytomegalovirus status with high specificity and sensitivity in both the original cohort and the validation cohort. Subsequent analysis determined that TCRs grouped into clusters in the first cohort also showed a tendency toward co-occurrence across the roughly 120 validation repertoires, and approximately 94% of cluster scores exceeded 0. In vitro tests confirmed that a few of the cytomegalovirus-associated TCR beta chains recognize cytomegalovirus antigens. According to the authors, the approach could potentially be generalized to other disease states and immunological phenotypes. The study listed over 150 TCR beta chains as associated with cytomegalovirus.

Separate from the roughly 700-subject first cohort, the validation cohort of about 110 subjects was the group to which the donors belonged. Trimmed from V: 8 bases; trimmed from J: 8 bases; junction bases lacking a gene match: 14. The CDR3, from cysteine to phenylalanine, totals 15 residues. The retained sequence is limited to the CDR3, 45 bases, with the frame set at the first base. CDR1 and CDR2 are drawn from the germline V gene: MGHRA, YSYEKL. The library was prepared using the immunoSEQ multiplex PCR assay. The published analysis was carried out like this. A statistical classification framework was developed to diagnose cytomegalovirus status using the catalog of TCR beta chain sequences. As stored in TCRdb, this immuneACCESS dataset retains in-frame rearrangements with V and J assigned. A fraction of the clones does not appear; measured against another copy, unresolved V genes explain less than half of the discrepancy, and the remainder lacks a known reason. D and trimming were read from the DNA, whereas the V and J calls and clone size are those reported in that table. The sample table lists approximately 150,000 clones, roughly 86% of them with a count of one. Less than 5.5% of the sample is held by the ten biggest clonotypes.

In the case of this clone: Its antigen specificity is not known. Base qualities are not at hand, and no much larger clone is one base apart.

Sequencing used PBMCs. The chain couples TRBV4-1 to TRBJ2-4; 8 nucleotides in the junction match TRBD1. This clonotype was obtained from a man between 18 and 29 years old in good health and CMV-seropositive. The sequenced DNA: TGCGCCAGCGGACCCGGGACAGGCCCTGCTGACATTCAGTACTTC. It is translated as CASGPGTGPADIQYF.